This T cell receptor beta chain is drawn from a study of T cells after yellow fever vaccination. Study findings and constraints: Post-booster samples contained most primary-vaccination clones (around 96% CD4, 88% CD8). CD4 and CD8 compartments shared a small share of clonotypes.

CDR1 DFQATT and CDR2 SNEGSKA come from the germline V gene (reference sequence). The CDR3 consists of 12 residues. Trimming left V 3 bases short and J 4 bases short, with 10 bases between. MiXCR, applied by TCRdb to the 5' RACE reads, yields one record per CDR3 protein. Of hundreds of thousands of distinct CDR3 sequences listed, around 3.6% are singletons. This clonotype was detected ten times or more. What it binds is not known. The source material was PBMCs, sampled on the day of the yellow fever booster vaccination. V usage is TRBV20-1 and J usage is TRBJ2-7; weak D call: TRBD1 (7 bases). This clonotype was obtained from a man aged 18-30 years who received the YFV17D yellow fever vaccine. CDR3 sequence (DNA): TGCAGTGCTAGTGCAGGGGGGTACGAGCAGTACTTC. Translation: CSASAGGYEQYF.